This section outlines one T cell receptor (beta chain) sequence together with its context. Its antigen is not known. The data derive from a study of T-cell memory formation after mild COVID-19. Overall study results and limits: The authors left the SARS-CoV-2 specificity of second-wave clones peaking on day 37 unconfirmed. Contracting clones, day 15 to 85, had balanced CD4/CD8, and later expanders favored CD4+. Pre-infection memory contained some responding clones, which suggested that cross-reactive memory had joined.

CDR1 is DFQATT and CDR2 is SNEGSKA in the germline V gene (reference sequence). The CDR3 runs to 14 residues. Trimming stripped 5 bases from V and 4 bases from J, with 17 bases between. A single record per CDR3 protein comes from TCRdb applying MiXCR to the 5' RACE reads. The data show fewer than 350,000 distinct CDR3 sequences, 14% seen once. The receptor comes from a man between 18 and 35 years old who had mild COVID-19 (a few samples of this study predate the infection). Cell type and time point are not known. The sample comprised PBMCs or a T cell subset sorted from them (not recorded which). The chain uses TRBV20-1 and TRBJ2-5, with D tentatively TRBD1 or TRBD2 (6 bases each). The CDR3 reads CSAPPGAGRETQYF. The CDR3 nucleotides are TGCAGTGCTCCCCCAGGGGCCGGGAGAGAGACCCAGTACTTC.